Following are 7 T cell receptor beta chains from one sample sequenced in a study of OX40 agonist ivuxolimab in advanced cancers. The method was the immunoSEQ multiplex PCR assay. As stored in TCRdb, this immuneACCESS dataset retains in-frame rearrangements with V and J assigned. A fraction of the clones does not appear; measured against another copy, unresolved V genes explain less than half of the discrepancy, and the remainder lacks a known reason. Within this sample are 60,000 or so clones, with 90% to 95% of them counted one time only. Approximately 18% of the sample comes from the top ten. Sequences were derived from CD4+ or CD8+ T cells sorted from blood, sampled in a trial of the OX40 agonist ivuxolimab. Every receptor here comes from an adult with an advanced solid tumor such as melanoma, head and neck, liver or kidney cancer.

This clone was recorded only once. The chain combines TRBV27 with TRBJ2-3; perhaps TRBD1 as D (6 bases). This CDR3 comprises 12 residues. CDR1 and CDR2 from the germline V gene are MNHEY and SMNVEV (reference sequence). V was clipped by 4 bases and J by 9 bases, with 11 bases between them. The CDR3: CASSSGRGTQYF. The CDR3 nucleotides are TGTGCCAGCAGTTCAGGCAGGGGCACGCAGTATTTT.

This clone was observed once. This rearrangement joins TRBV27 to TRBJ1-2; a weak D match, TRBD1 (5 bases). The germline V gene encodes CDR1 MNHEY and CDR2 SMNVEV (reference sequence). The germline V and J ends were trimmed by 5 bases and 3 bases, with 7 bases remaining between them. The CDR3 runs to 12 residues. The CDR3 nucleotides read TGTGCCAGCAGTGGGGGGGACTATGGCTACACCTTC. This gives the protein CASSGGDYGYTF.

This chain joins TRBV7-9 and TRBJ1-1; unclear D gene. The V gene lost 1 base and the J gene lost 1 base, with 7 bases spanning the gap. The CDR3 has 14 residues. Germline V gene lookup returns CDR1 SEHNR and CDR2 FQNEAQ (reference sequence). Here the CDR3 DNA reads TGTGCCAGCAGCTTAGTCAGGACGAACACTGAAGCTTTCTTT. Its protein product is CASSLVRTNTEAFF. The full variable domain, with the rest looked up from reference TRBV7-9 and TRBJ1-1, is DTGVSQNPRHKITKRGQNVTFRCDPISEHNRLYWYRQTLGQGPEFLTYFQNEAQLEKSRLLSDRFSAERPKGSFSTLEIQRTEQGDSAMYLCASSLVRTNTEAFFGQGTRLTVV.

The CDR3 region has the DNA TGTGCCAGCAGCTTATCGGGACAGGGACCCGAGCAGTACTTC. It translates to CASSLSGQGPEQYF. The chain combines TRBV7-9 with TRBJ2-7; 9 bases are a match to TRBD1. Per the germline V gene, CDR1 is SEHNR and CDR2 is FQNEAQ (reference sequence). V lost 2 bases and J lost 6; bases outside the gene matches: 5. The CDR3 consists of 14 residues. The full variable domain, completed using reference TRBV7-9 and TRBJ2-7, is DTGVSQNPRHKITKRGQNVTFRCDPISEHNRLYWYRQTLGQGPEFLTYFQNEAQLEKSRLLSDRFSAERPKGSFSTLEIQRTEQGDSAMYLCASSLSGQGPEQYFGPGTRLTVT.

This chain uses TRBV19 with TRBJ2-1, with 14 bases identical to TRBD2. V dropped 5 bases and J dropped 7; count of bases not matched to a gene: 4. CDR3 size: 15 residues. Germline CDR1 LNHDA, CDR2 SQIVND (reference sequence). CDR3 residues: CASSPRLAGGNEQFF. The CDR3 DNA follows: TGTGCCAGTAGTCCTCGACTAGCGGGAGGGAATGAGCAGTTCTTC.

This chain uses TRBV7-9 with TRBJ1-2; 11 positions agree with TRBD1. V was clipped by 5 bases and J by 1 base; unmatched bases: 3. There are 15 residues in the CDR3. The germline V gene has CDR1 SEHNR and CDR2 FQNEAQ (reference sequence). In nucleotides, the CDR3 is TGTGCCAGCAGCATCGGGACAGGGGGTAACTATGGCTACACCTTC. This translates into CASSIGTGGNYGYTF.

As DNA, the CDR3 is TGTGCCAGCAGCCAAACCGGGACAGGTATCAATGAGCAGTTCTTC. As protein: CASSQTGTGINEQFF. The chain recombines TRBV4-2 with TRBJ2-1; 8 positions match TRBD1. V lost 2 bases and J lost 6; bases outside the gene matches: 6. This CDR3 spans 15 amino acids. Germline CDR1 is LGHNA and CDR2 is YNFKEQ.